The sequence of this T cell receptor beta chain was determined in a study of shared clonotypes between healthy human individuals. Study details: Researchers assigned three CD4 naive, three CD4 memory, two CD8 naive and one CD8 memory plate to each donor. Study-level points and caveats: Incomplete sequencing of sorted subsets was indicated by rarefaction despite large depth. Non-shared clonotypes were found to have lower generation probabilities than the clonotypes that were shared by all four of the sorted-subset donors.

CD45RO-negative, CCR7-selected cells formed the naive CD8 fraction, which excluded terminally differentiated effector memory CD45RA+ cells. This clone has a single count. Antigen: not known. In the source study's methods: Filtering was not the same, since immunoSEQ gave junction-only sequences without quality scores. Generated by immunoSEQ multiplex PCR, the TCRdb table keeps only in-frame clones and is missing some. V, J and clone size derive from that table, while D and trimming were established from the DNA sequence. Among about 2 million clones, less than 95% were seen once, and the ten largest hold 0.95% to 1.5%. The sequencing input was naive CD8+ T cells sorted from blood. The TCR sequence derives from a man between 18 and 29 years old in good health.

The CDR3 DNA reads as TGTGCCAGCAGGGGACAGGGGGCGACCGGGGAGCTGTTTTTT. Amino acids: CASRGQGATGELFF. The J gene is TRBJ2-2, the V gene TRBV6-5; TRBD1 aligns across 12 bases. The CDR3 covers 14 residues. Germline V lookup: CDR1 MNHEY, CDR2 SVGAGI. The ends lost 6 bases at V and 5 bases at J; junction bases unmatched: 1.